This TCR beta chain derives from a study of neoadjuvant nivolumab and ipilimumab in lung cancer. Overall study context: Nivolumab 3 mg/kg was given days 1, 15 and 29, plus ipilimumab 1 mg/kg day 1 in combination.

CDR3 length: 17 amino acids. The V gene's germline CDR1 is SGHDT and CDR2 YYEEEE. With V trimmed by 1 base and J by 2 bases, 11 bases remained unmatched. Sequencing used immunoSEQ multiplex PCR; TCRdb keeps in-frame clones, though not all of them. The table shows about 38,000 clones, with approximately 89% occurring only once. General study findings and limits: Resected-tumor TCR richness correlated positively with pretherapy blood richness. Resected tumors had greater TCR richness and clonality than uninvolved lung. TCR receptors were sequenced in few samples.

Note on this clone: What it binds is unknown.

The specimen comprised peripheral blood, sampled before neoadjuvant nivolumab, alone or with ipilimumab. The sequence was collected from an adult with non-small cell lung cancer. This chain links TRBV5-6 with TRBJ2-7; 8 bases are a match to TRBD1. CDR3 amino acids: CASSLSIGQGITYEQYF. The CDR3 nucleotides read TGTGCCAGCAGCTTGTCCATCGGACAGGGTATTACCTACGAGCAGTACTTC.